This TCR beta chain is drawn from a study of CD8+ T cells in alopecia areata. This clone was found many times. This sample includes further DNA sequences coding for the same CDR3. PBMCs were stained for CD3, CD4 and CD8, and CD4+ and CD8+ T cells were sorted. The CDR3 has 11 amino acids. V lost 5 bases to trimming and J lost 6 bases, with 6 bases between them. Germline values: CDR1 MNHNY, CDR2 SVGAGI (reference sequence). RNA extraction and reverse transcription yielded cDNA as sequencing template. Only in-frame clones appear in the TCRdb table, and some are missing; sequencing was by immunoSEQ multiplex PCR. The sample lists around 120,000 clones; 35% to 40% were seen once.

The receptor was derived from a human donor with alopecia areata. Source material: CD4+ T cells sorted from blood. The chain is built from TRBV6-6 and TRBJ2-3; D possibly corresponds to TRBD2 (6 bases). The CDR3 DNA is TGTGCCAGCAGTAGCGGGGATACGCAGTATTTT. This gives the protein CASSSGDTQYF.